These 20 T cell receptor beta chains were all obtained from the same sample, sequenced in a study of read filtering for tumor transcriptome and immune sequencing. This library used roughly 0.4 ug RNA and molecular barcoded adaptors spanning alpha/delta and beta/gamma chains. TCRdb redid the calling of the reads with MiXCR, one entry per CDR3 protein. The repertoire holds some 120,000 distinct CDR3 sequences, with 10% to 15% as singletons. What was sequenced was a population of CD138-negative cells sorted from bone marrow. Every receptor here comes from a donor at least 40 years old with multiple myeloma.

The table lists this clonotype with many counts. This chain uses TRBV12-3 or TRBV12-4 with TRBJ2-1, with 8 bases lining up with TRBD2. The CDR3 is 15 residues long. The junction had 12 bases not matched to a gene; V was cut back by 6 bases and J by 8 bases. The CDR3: CASSLRGTRPDEQFF. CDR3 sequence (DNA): TGTGCCAGCAGCTTAAGGGGGACTAGACCGGATGAGCAGTTCTTC.

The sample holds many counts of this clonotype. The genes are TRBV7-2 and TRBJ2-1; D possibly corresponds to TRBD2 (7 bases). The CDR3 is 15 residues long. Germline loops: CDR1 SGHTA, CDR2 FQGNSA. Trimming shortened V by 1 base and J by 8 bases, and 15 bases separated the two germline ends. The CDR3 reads CASSLGGGGIDEQFF. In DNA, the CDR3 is TGTGCCAGCAGCTTAGGGGGAGGGGGGATCGATGAGCAGTTCTTC. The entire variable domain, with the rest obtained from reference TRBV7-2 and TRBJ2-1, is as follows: GAGVSQSPSNKVTEKGKDVELRCDPISGHTALYWYRQSLGQGLEFLIYFQGNSAPDKSGLPSDRFSAERTGGSVSTLTIQRTQQEDSAVYLCASSLGGGGIDEQFFGPGTRLTVL.

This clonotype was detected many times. The chain's CDR3 is CASSYRQGSTEQFF. CDR3 DNA sequence: TGTGCCAGCAGTTACAGGCAGGGAAGTACTGAGCAGTTCTTC. This chain connects TRBV6-6 to TRBJ2-1; possible D gene TRBD1, 5 bases. CDR3 length: 14 residues. Between the trimmed V and J ends, which lost 2 bases and 9 bases, there was a span of 14 bases. Germline V lookup: CDR1 MNHNY, CDR2 SVGAGI (reference sequence).

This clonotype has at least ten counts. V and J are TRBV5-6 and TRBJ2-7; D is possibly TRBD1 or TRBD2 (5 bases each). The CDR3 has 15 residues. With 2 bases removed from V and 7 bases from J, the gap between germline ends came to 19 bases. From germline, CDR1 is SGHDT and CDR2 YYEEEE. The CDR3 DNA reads TGTGCCAGCAGCTTTAGAGTGGGACCGGGATCGGAGCAGTACTTC. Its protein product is CASSFRVGPGSEQYF.

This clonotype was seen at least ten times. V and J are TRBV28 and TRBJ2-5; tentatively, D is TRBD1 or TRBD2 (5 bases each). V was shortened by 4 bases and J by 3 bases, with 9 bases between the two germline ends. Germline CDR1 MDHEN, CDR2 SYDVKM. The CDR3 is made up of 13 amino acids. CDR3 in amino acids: CASSSGAEETQYF. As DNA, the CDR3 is TGTGCCAGCAGTTCCGGGGCCGAAGAGACCCAGTACTTC.

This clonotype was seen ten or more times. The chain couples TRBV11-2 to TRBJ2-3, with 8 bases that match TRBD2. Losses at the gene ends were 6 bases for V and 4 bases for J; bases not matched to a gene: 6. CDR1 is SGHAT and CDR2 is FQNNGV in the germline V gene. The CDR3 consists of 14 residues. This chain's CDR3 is CASSSGVVADTQYF. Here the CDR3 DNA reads TGTGCCAGCAGTAGCGGGGTGGTTGCAGATACGCAGTATTTT.

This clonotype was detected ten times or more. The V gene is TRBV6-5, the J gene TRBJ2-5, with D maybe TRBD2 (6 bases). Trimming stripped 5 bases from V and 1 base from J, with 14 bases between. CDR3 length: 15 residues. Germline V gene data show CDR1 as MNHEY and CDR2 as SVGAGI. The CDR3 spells CASSPEGRPQETQYF. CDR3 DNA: TGTGCCAGCAGTCCGGAGGGGCGCCCCCAAGAGACCCAGTACTTC.

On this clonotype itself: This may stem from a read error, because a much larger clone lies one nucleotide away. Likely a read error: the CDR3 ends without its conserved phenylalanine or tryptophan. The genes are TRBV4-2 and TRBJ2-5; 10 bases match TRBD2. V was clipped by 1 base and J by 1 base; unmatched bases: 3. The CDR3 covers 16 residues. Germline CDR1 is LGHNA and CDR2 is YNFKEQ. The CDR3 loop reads CASSQGASGSQETQYC. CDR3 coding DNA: TGTGCCAGCAGCCAAGGGGCTAGCGGGAGCCAAGAGACCCAGTACTGC.

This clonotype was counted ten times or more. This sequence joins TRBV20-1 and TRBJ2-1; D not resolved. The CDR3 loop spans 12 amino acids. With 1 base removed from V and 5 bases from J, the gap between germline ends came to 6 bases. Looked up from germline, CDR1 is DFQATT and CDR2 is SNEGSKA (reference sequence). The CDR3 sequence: CSARAAHNEQFF. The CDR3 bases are TGCAGTGCTAGAGCCGCCCACAATGAGCAGTTCTTC.

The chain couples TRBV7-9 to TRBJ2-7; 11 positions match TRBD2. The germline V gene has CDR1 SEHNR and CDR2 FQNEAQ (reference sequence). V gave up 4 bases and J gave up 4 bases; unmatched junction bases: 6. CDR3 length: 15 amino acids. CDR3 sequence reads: CASSSPASGRYEQYF. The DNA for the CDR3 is TGTGCCAGCAGCTCCCCGGCTAGCGGGAGGTACGAGCAGTACTTC.

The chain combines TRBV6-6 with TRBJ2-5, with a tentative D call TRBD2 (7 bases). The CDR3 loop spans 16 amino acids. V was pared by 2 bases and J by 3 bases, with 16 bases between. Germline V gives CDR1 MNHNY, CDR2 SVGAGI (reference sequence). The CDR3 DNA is TGTGCCAGCAGTTACAGGAGGCAAGGGGGGGAAGAGACCCAGTACTTC. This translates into CASSYRRQGGEETQYF.

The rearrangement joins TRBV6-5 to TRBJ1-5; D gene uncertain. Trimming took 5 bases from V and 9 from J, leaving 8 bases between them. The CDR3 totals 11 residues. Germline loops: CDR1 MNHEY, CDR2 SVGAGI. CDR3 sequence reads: CASSPPGPQHF. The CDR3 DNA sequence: TGTGCCAGCAGTCCTCCCGGGCCCCAGCATTTT.

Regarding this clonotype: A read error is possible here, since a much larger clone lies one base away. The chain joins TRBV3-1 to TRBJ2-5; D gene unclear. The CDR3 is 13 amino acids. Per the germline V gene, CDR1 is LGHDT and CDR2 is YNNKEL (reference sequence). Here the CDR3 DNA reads TGTGCCAGCAGTCTCCCAGCCCAAGGGACCCAGTACTTC. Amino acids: CASSLPAQGTQYF.

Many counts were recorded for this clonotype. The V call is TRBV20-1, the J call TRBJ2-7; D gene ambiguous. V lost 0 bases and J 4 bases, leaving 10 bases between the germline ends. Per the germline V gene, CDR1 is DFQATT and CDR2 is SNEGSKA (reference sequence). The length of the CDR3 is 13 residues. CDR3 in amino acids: CSAREQNLYEQYF. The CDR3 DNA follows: TGCAGTGCTAGAGAACAGAATCTTTACGAGCAGTACTTC.

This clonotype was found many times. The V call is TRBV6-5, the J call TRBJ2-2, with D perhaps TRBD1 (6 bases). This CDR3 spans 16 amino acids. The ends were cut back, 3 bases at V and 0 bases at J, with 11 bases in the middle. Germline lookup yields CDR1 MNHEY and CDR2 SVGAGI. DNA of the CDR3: TGTGCCAGCAGTTATAGTAGGACAGCGAACACCGGGGAGCTGTTTTTT. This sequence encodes CASSYSRTANTGELFF.

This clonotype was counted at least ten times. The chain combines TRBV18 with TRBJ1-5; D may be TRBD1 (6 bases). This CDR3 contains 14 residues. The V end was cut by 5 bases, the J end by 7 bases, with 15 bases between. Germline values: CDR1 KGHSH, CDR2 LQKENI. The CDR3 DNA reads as TGTGCCAGCTCAGCCTACAGGGCCGAGCAGCCCCAGCATTTT. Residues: CASSAYRAEQPQHF.

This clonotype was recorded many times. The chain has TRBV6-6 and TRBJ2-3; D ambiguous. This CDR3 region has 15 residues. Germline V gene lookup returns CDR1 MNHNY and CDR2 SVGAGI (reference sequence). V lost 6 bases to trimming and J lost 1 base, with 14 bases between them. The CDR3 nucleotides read TGTGCCAGCAGGGACCCCCAACCTGGCACAGATACGCAGTATTTT. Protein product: CASRDPQPGTDTQYF.

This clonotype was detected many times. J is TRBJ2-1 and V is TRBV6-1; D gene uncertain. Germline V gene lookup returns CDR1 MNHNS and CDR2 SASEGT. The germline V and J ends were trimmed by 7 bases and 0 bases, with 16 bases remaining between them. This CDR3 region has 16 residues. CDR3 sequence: CASKVEQTLSYNEQFF. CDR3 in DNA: TGTGCCAGCAAAGTTGAACAGACACTCTCCTACAATGAGCAGTTCTTC.

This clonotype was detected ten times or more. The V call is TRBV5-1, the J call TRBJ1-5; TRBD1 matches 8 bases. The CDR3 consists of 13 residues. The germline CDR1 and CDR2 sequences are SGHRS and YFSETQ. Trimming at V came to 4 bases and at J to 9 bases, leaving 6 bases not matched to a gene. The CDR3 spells CASSVGTGGPQHF. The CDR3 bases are TGCGCCAGCAGCGTTGGGACAGGTGGGCCCCAGCATTTT.

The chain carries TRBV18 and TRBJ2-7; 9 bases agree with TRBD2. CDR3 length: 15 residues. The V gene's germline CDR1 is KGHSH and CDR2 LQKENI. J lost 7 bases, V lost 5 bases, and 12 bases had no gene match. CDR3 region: CASSSSSGTSYEQYF. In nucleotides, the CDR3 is TGTGCCAGCTCATCCTCTAGCGGGACAAGTTATGAGCAGTACTTC.